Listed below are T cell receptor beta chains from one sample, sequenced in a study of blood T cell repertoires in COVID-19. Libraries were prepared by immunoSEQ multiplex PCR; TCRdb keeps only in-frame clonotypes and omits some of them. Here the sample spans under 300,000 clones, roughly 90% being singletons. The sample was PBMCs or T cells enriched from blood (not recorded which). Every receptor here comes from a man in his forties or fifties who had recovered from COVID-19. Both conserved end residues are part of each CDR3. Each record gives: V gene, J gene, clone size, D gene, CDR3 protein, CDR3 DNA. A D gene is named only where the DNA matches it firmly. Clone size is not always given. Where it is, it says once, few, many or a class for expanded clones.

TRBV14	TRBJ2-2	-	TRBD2	CASSRSGGYTGELFF	TGTGCCAGCAGCCGTAGCGGGGGGTACACCGGGGAGCTGTTTTTT
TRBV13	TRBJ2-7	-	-	CASSSTYRVRYYEQYF	TGTGCCAGCAGCTCAACATACAGGGTGAGATACTACGAGCAGTACTTC
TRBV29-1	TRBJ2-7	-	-	CSVEELPGTSGEQYF	TGCAGCGTTGAAGAGCTCCCCGGGACTTCCGGAGAGCAGTACTTC
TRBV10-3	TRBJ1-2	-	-	CAISENSLAGNYYGYTF	TGTGCCATCAGTGAGAACAGTCTGGCAGGGAATTATTATGGCTACACCTTC
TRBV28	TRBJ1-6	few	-	CASRAGTPNSPLHF	TGTGCCAGCAGGGCCGGGACACCTAATTCACCCCTCCACTTT
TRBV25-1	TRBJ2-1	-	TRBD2	CASSTLSGGVYNEQFF	TGTGCCAGCAGTACCCTTAGCGGGGGGGTATACAATGAGCAGTTCTTC
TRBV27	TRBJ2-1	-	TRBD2	CASSPTGGGRAHEQFF	TGTGCCAGCAGTCCTACCGGGGGCGGGAGGGCCCATGAGCAGTTCTTC
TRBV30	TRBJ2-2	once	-	CAWSVQIRADTGELFF	TGTGCCTGGAGTGTACAGATCAGGGCGGACACCGGGGAGCTGTTTTTT
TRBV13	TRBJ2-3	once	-	CASSLARTDTQYF	TGTGCCAGCAGCTTAGCTCGCACAGATACGCAGTATTTT
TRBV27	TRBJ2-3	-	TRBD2	CASSSIGQGLAGGWGIYDTQYF	TGTGCCAGCAGTTCCATAGGACAGGGACTAGCGGGAGGCTGGGGGATTTACGATACGCAGTATTTT
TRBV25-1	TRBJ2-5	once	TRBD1	CASSPGGAEETQYF	TGTGCCAGCTCCCCAGGGGGAGCGGAAGAGACCCAGTACTTC
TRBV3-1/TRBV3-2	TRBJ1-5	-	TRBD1	CASSTQRTGHQPQHF	TGTGCCAGCAGCACGCAAAGGACAGGGCATCAGCCCCAGCATTTT
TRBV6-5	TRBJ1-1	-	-	CASWAAEAFF	TGTGCCAGCTGGGCCGCTGAAGCTTTCTTT
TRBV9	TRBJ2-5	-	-	CASSPPGGRETQYF	TGTGCCAGCAGCCCCCCCGGGGGGCGAGAGACCCAGTACTTC
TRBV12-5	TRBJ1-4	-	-	CASGWGGGYEKLFF	TGTGCTAGTGGTTGGGGCGGGGGGTATGAAAAACTGTTTTTT
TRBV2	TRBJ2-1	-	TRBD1	CASSRQGGSYNEQFF	TGTGCCAGCAGTAGACAGGGGGGCTCCTACAATGAGCAGTTCTTC
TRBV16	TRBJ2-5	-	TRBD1	CASSQSTGAETQYF	TGTGCCAGCAGCCAATCCACAGGGGCGGAGACCCAGTACTTC
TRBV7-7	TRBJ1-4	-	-	CASSLSAGNNEKLFF	TGTGCTAGCAGCTTAAGCGCAGGGAACAATGAAAAACTGTTTTTT
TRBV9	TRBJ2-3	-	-	CASSPVDYSGTQYF	TGTGCCAGCAGCCCTGTGGACTATTCGGGTACGCAGTATTTT
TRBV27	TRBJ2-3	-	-	CASSLAGNSDTQYF	TGTGCCAGCAGTTTAGCGGGAAACTCAGATACGCAGTATTTT
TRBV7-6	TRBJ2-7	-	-	CASSLVRQRSSYEQYF	TGTGCCAGCAGCCTTGTTCGACAGAGGAGCTCCTACGAGCAGTACTTC
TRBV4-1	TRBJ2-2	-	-	CASSPRIALENTGELFF	TGCGCCAGCAGCCCCCGGATTGCGCTAGAGAACACCGGGGAGCTGTTTTTT
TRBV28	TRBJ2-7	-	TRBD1	CASSPRTGTHEQYF	TGTGCCAGCAGTCCGAGGACAGGGACCCACGAGCAGTACTTC
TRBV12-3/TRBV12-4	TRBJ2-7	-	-	CASSLTQDGEQYF	TGTGCCAGCAGTTTAACGCAGGATGGGGAGCAGTACTTC
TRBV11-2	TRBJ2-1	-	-	CASSWAGDEQFF	TGTGCCAGCAGCTGGGCCGGGGATGAGCAGTTCTTC
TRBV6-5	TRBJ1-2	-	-	CASSYSVSGLDYGYTF	TGTGCCAGCAGTTACTCGGTGTCGGGTTTGGACTATGGCTACACCTTC
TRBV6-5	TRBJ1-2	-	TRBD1	CATLARGQGSGYTF	TGTGCCACCCTCGCCCGAGGACAGGGATCCGGCTACACCTTC
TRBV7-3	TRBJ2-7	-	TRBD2	CASSLTASGRAWEQYF	TGTGCCAGCAGCTTAACGGCTAGCGGGAGGGCTTGGGAGCAGTACTTC
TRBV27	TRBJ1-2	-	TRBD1	CASSFVGQGEAGYTF	TGTGCCAGCAGTTTTGTCGGACAGGGGGAGGCTGGCTACACCTTC
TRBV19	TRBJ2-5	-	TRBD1	CASSIDPPGQGGLGQETQYF	TGTGCCAGTAGTATAGATCCCCCGGGACAGGGGGGTCTCGGGCAAGAGACCCAGTACTTC
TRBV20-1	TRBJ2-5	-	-	CSASRREGRETQYF	TGCAGTGCTAGTAGGCGGGAAGGGCGAGAGACCCAGTACTTC
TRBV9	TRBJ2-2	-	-	CASSVAPDSLNTGELFF	TGTGCCAGCAGCGTAGCACCGGACAGTTTAAACACCGGGGAGCTGTTTTTT
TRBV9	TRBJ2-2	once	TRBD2	CASSALAGDTGELFF	TGTGCCAGCAGCGCCCTAGCGGGGGACACCGGGGAGCTGTTTTTT
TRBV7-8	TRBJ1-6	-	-	CASSLSANSPLHF	TGTGCCAGCAGCTTAAGCGCAAATTCACCCCTCCACTTT
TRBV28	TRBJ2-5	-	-	CASRTNRGGRETQYF	TGTGCCAGCAGAACAAACAGGGGTGGGAGGGAGACCCAGTACTTC
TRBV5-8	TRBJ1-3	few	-	CASSQTEGPYSGNTIYF	TGTGCCAGCAGCCAGACGGAGGGGCCCTACTCTGGAAACACCATATATTTT
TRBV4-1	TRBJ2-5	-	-	CASSQDPRWETQYF	TGCGCCAGCAGCCAAGATCCGCGGTGGGAGACCCAGTACTTC
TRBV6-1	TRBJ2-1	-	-	CASSDRQSSYNEQFF	TGTGCCAGCAGTGACCGACAGAGCTCCTACAATGAGCAGTTCTTC
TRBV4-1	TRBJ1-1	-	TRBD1	CASSHVPGQGTNTEAFF	TGCGCCAGCAGCCACGTCCCGGGACAGGGGACGAACACTGAAGCTTTCTTT
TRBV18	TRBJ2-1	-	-	CASSPRPRYNEQFF	TGTGCCAGCTCACCACGCCCCAGGTACAATGAGCAGTTCTTC